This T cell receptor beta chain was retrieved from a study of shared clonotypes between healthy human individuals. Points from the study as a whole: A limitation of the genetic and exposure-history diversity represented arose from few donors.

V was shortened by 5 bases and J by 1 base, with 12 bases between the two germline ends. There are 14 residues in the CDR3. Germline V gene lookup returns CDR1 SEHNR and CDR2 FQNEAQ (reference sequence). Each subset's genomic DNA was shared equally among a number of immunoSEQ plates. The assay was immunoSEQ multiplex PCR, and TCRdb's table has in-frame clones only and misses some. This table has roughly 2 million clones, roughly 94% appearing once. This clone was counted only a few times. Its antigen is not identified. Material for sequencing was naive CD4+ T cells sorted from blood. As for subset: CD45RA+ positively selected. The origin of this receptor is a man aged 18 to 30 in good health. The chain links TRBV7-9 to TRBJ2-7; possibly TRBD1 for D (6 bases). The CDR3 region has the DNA TGTGCCAGCAGCCGGGCAGGGGCGTCCTACGAGCAGTACTTC. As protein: CASSRAGASYEQYF.